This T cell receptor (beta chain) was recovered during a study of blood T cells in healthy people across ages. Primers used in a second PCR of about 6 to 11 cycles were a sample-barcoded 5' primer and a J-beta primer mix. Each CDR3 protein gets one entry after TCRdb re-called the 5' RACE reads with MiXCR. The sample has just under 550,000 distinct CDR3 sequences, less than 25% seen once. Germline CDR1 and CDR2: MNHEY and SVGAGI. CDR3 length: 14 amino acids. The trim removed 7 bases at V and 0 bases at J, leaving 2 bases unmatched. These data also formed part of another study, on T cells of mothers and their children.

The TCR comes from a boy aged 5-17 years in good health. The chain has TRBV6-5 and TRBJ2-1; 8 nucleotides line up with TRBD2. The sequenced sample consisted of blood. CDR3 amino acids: CASKLADSYNEQFF. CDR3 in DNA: TGTGCCAGCAAACTAGCGGACTCCTACAATGAGCAGTTCTTC.